The clone carrying this T cell receptor (beta chain) is medium-sized (0.01 to 0.1%) by share. Antigen unknown. These data belong to a study of metastatic and nonmetastatic thyroid tumors. Study-wide context: Repertoires from blood and tumor or nodule tissue of malignant and benign thyroid patients were compared.

Germline assignment: CDR1 MGHRA and CDR2 YSYEKL. Trimming pared 1 base from V and 8 bases from J, leaving 9 bases between. The CDR3 is made up of 13 amino acids. Nobody among the patients had been given any treatment before thyroid surgery. Findings and caveats of the study: Compared with benign nodules, malignant thyroid tumors were reported to have significantly higher TCR beta diversity in both blood and tumor.

In the original processing: Clinicopathological groups supplied CDR3 differences that were used to build a distant-metastasis classifier for papillary thyroid cancer. MiXCR re-clonotyped the PCR reads for TCRdb. The V and J calls were determined by TCRdb, not by the authors. The profile shows about 16,000 clones, approximately 12% of them singletons. Sequenced input: tumor tissue. The chain joins TRBV4-1 to TRBJ2-1, with D possibly being TRBD2 (5 bases). The source of this sequence is a female donor with papillary thyroid cancer or a benign thyroid nodule (not recorded which). Some clones in this sample may be carry-over from other donors' samples. The CDR3 region has the DNA TGCGCCAGCAGCCAAGGGAGGTGGTATGAGCAGTTCTTC. Its protein product is CASSQGRWYEQFF.